These T cell receptor beta chains were read from a single sample in a study of shared clonotypes between healthy human individuals. Profiling relied on immunoSEQ multiplex PCR, and the TCRdb table lists in-frame clones only, not all of them. The table has around 1.9 million clones, 90% to 95% seen once. Sequencing was performed on naive CD8+ T cells from PBMCs. Receptors originate from a man younger than 35 in good health. Some clones in this sample may be carry-over from other donors' samples. Each CDR3 is given with its conserved first and last residue. The D gene is left open where the match is weak. Clone sizes are given selectively: once, few, many, or a class where the clone is expanded.

V gene	J gene	clone size	D gene	CDR3 protein	CDR3 DNA
TRBV19	TRBJ2-6	NA	NA	CASSKGPRANVLTF	TGTGCCAGTAGTAAGGGCCCCCGGGCCAACGTCCTGACTTTC
TRBV12-5	TRBJ2-1	NA	NA	CASGLGFGAVQYNEQFF	TGTGCTAGTGGTTTGGGATTTGGCGCCGTCCAATACAATGAGCAGTTCTTC
TRBV27	TRBJ2-3	NA	TRBD2	CASSFAAGDVGTDTQYF	TGTGCCAGCAGTTTTGCCGCGGGGGATGTGGGCACAGATACGCAGTATTTT
TRBV10-3	TRBJ2-7	NA	TRBD2	CAINPGTSGTEQYF	TGTGCCATCAATCCCGGGACTAGCGGGACCGAGCAGTACTTC
TRBV4-1	TRBJ2-7	NA	NA	CASSPRERPIGEQYF	TGCGCCAGCAGCCCTCGGGAAAGGCCTATTGGCGAGCAGTACTTC
TRBV6-1	TRBJ2-7	NA	NA	CASSETGFPYEQYF	TGTGCCAGCAGTGAAACAGGGTTCCCCTACGAGCAGTACTTC
TRBV5-1	TRBJ2-1	once	NA	CATRPLEGNEQFF	TGCGCCACCAGGCCTCTAGAGGGCAATGAGCAGTTCTTC
TRBV15	TRBJ2-7	NA	NA	CATSRDLTASSYEQYF	TGTGCCACCAGCAGAGATCTTACCGCGAGCTCCTACGAGCAGTACTTC
TRBV28	TRBJ1-1	NA	NA	CASSALTGTEAFF	TGTGCCAGCAGTGCCCTAACTGGCACTGAAGCTTTCTTT
TRBV5-6	TRBJ2-7	NA	TRBD1	CASSTPDRGGNEQYF	TGTGCCAGCAGCACACCGGACAGGGGCGGGAACGAGCAGTACTTC
TRBV27	TRBJ1-2	NA	NA	CASRIASQKGYGYTF	TGTGCCAGCAGAATAGCCTCCCAAAAGGGCTATGGCTACACCTTC
TRBV6-5	TRBJ2-5	NA	NA	CASSYVGREETQYF	TGTGCCAGCAGTTACGTTGGACGGGAAGAGACCCAGTACTTC
TRBV27	TRBJ2-1	once	NA	CASSLFLGSYNEQFF	TGTGCCAGCAGTTTATTTCTAGGATCCTACAATGAGCAGTTCTTC
TRBV6-5	TRBJ2-7	NA	TRBD1	CASSYSWDSYEQYF	TGTGCCAGCAGTTACTCGTGGGACAGCTACGAGCAGTACTTC
TRBV9	TRBJ2-5	NA	TRBD2	CASTYSGRSQETQYF	TGTGCCAGCACTTATAGCGGGAGAAGCCAAGAGACCCAGTACTTC
TRBV11-2	TRBJ1-2	NA	NA	CASRATVFYGYTF	TGTGCCAGCAGGGCCACGGTTTTCTATGGCTACACCTTC
TRBV28	TRBJ1-5	NA	NA	CASSLVSSNQPQHF	TGTGCCAGCAGTTTGGTGTCTAGCAATCAGCCCCAGCATTTT
TRBV19	TRBJ1-2	NA	NA	CASSSRRGGDYGYTF	TGTGCCAGTAGTTCCCGACGGGGAGGGGACTATGGCTACACCTTC
TRBV19	TRBJ1-4	NA	TRBD1	CASRHNRDRNEKLFF	TGTGCCAGTAGACACAACCGGGACAGGAATGAAAAACTGTTTTTT
TRBV7-9	TRBJ2-5	NA	TRBD1	CASSFPDRGRKETQYF	TGTGCCAGCAGCTTCCCGGACAGGGGGCGAAAAGAGACCCAGTACTTC
TRBV5-1	TRBJ2-2	NA	TRBD2	CASSGPGLAGYTGELFF	TGCGCCAGCAGCGGACCGGGACTAGCGGGATATACCGGGGAGCTGTTTTTT
TRBV7-9	TRBJ1-5	NA	NA	CASSFISNQPQHF	TGTGCCAGCAGCTTTATTTCCAATCAGCCCCAGCATTTT
TRBV28	TRBJ1-5	NA	TRBD1	CASSPRTGGRREPQHF	TGTGCCAGCAGTCCCAGGACAGGGGGCAGGAGGGAGCCCCAGCATTTT
TRBV2	TRBJ2-7	NA	NA	CASMWGMAGVSYEQYF	TGTGCCAGCATGTGGGGCATGGCAGGGGTCTCCTACGAGCAGTACTTC
TRBV27	TRBJ2-3	once	NA	CASTGGEINGDTQYF	TGTGCCAGCACCGGGGGAGAGATTAACGGAGATACGCAGTATTTT
TRBV4-1	TRBJ1-4	NA	NA	CASSPPESVREKLFF	TGCGCCAGCAGCCCACCTGAGAGCGTAAGAGAAAAACTGTTTTTT
TRBV6-1	TRBJ2-3	NA	TRBD1	CASSEMGRGSTDTQYF	TGTGCCAGCAGTGAAATGGGCAGGGGGAGCACAGATACGCAGTATTTT
TRBV18	TRBJ2-5	once	TRBD2	CASSPPTLAGVRETQYF	TGTGCCAGCTCACCACCGACCCTAGCGGGAGTACGGGAGACCCAGTACTTC
TRBV28	TRBJ1-2	NA	TRBD1	CASRVKGQGDYGYTF	TGTGCCAGCAGGGTAAAAGGACAGGGGGACTATGGCTACACCTTC
TRBV9	TRBJ2-6	NA	TRBD1	CASSPRTGAVGANVLTF	TGTGCCAGCAGCCCTCGGACAGGGGCCGTCGGGGCCAACGTCCTGACTTTC
TRBV11-2	TRBJ1-2	NA	TRBD1	CASSLGDRGLRYYGYTF	TGTGCCAGCAGCTTAGGGGACAGGGGGCTCAGGTACTATGGCTACACCTTC
TRBV7-9	TRBJ2-2	NA	TRBD1	CASSPPGQGATGELFF	TGTGCCAGCAGCCCACCGGGACAGGGGGCAACCGGGGAGCTGTTTTTT
TRBV5-1	TRBJ2-7	NA	NA	CASSTTEDRATYEQYF	TGCGCCAGCAGCACAACTGAGGACAGAGCCACCTACGAGCAGTACTTC
TRBV27	TRBJ2-1	NA	NA	CASIGGPSRYNEQFF	TGTGCCAGCATCGGCGGGCCAAGCCGCTACAATGAGCAGTTCTTC
TRBV4-1	TRBJ2-7	NA	NA	CASSQVKGEMTYEQYF	TGCGCCAGCAGCCAAGTTAAGGGGGAGATGACCTACGAGCAGTACTTC
TRBV7-8	TRBJ2-1	NA	NA	CASSDRASTLNEQFF	TGTGCCAGCAGCGACCGGGCCTCGACCCTTAATGAGCAGTTCTTC
TRBV9	TRBJ1-4	NA	NA	CASSVGSNEKLFF	TGTGCCAGCAGCGTAGGGTCGAATGAAAAACTGTTTTTT
TRBV4-3	TRBJ2-1	NA	NA	CASSLDSMEQFF	TGCGCCAGCAGCCTAGACAGTATGGAGCAGTTCTTC
TRBV27	TRBJ2-1	NA	TRBD2	CASSPSAGAFYNEQFF	TGTGCCAGCAGCCCCTCAGCGGGAGCGTTCTACAATGAGCAGTTCTTC